These 21 T cell receptor beta chains were all obtained from the same sample, sequenced in a study of T cell changes during pregnancy in multiple sclerosis. Method: immunoSEQ multiplex PCR; TCRdb's copy keeps in-frame clones and lacks some. The table has some 100,000 clones, more than 90% seen once; the top ten hold 3.1%. This sample comprised peripheral blood, obtained in the second trimester of pregnancy. Receptor source: a female donor with multiple sclerosis, enrolled in a pregnancy study.

J is TRBJ2-5 and V is TRBV13, with 10 bases fitting TRBD2. Per germline, CDR1 PRHDT and CDR2 FYEKMQ (reference sequence). The CDR3 is 15 residues long. V trimming: 3 bases; J trimming: 1 base; junction bases outside the gene matches: 2. The CDR3 DNA reads TGTGCCAGCAGCTTGTTAGCGGGAGGCCAAGAGACCCAGTACTTC. Its protein product is CASSLLAGGQETQYF.

The chain joins TRBV4-2 to TRBJ1-2; D is perhaps TRBD1 (6 bases). The CDR3 is made up of 14 amino acids. Trimming removed 6 bases at V and 7 bases at J, with 18 bases between. Germline V gene lookup returns CDR1 LGHNA and CDR2 YNFKEQ. The CDR3 loop reads CASSPTGTHGGYTF. The DNA of the CDR3 is TGTGCCAGCAGTCCCACAGGGACCCACGGTGGCTACACCTTC.

The V and J genes are TRBV11-2 and TRBJ2-3; TRBD2 agrees at 7 bases. V lost 5 bases and J lost 6; bases outside the gene matches: 17. The CDR3 consists of 17 residues. From germline, CDR1 is SGHAT and CDR2 FQNNGV. The CDR3 protein is CASSPKGLREIGDTQYF. CDR3 bases: TGTGCCAGCAGCCCGAAGGGGTTGCGGGAGATTGGCGATACGCAGTATTTT.

This chain connects TRBV4-3 to TRBJ2-7; 8 nucleotides align to TRBD1. Germline V gene lookup returns CDR1 LGHNA and CDR2 YSLEER. The CDR3 has 16 amino acids. J gave up 1 base and V 0 bases, and 5 bases lay outside the gene matches. CDR3 amino acids: CASSQDFGQGSYEQYF. Here the CDR3 DNA reads TGCGCCAGCAGCCAAGATTTCGGACAGGGTTCCTACGAGCAGTACTTC.

V gene TRBV30 combines with J gene TRBJ2-7, with TRBD2 identical over 8 bases. Trimming removed 4 bases from V and 2 bases from J; junction bases left unmatched: 7. CDR1 and CDR2 from the germline V gene are GTSNPN and SVGIG (reference sequence). The CDR3 extends over 14 amino acids. The CDR3 DNA reads as TGTGCCTGGATGGTGGCGGGGGGTCCCTACGAGCAGTACTTC. Protein: CAWMVAGGPYEQYF.

The chain links TRBV5-6 to TRBJ1-1, with TRBD1 as a possible D gene (5 bases). The V gene lost 5 bases and the J gene lost 10 bases, with 18 bases spanning the gap. The germline V gene encodes CDR1 SGHDT and CDR2 YYEEEE. The CDR3 totals 13 residues. The CDR3 DNA reads as TGTGCCAGCAGATTATTATTCGGGGGACCAGCTTTCTTT. This codes for CASRLLFGGPAFF.

The table lists this clone with a few counts. The chain has TRBV19 and TRBJ1-5; TRBD1 matches at 7 bases. CDR3 length equals 13 residues. The V and J ends lost 5 bases and 11 bases, in that order; junction bases with no gene match: 9. In germline, CDR1 is LNHDA, CDR2 SQIVND (reference sequence). The CDR3 sequence is CASSDRAERAQHF. The CDR3 DNA reads TGTGCCAGTAGTGACAGGGCAGAAAGGGCCCAGCATTTT.

This rearrangement joins TRBV29-1 to TRBJ1-2; TRBD1 might be the D (5 bases). Germline V gene sequence: CDR1 SQVTM, CDR2 ANQGSEA. The ends were cut back, 6 bases at V and 3 bases at J, with 14 bases in the middle. This CDR3 spans 13 amino acids. CDR3 loop: CSVVGQGDYGYTF. CDR3 DNA sequence: TGCAGCGTCGTGGGGCAGGGTGACTATGGCTACACCTTC.

This rearrangement joins TRBV5-4 to TRBJ2-1; the match to TRBD2 covers 10 bases. This CDR3 contains 15 residues. After removal of 4 bases from V and 7 bases from J, the junction contained 8 bases not matched to a gene. CDR1 is SGHNT, CDR2 YYREEE, per germline (reference sequence). In DNA form, the CDR3 reads TGTGCCAGCAGCATCTTAGCGGGAGGAGGTAATGAGCAGTTCTTC. This sequence encodes CASSILAGGGNEQFF. Full variable domain (outside the CDR3, taken from reference TRBV5-4 and TRBJ2-1): ETGVTQSPTHLIKTRGQQVTLRCSSQSGHNTVSWYQQALGQGPQFIFQYYREEENGRGNFPPRFSGLQFPNYSSELNVNALELDDSALYLCASSILAGGGNEQFFGPGTRLTVL.

The rearrangement links TRBV27 to TRBJ1-4; D is uncertain. Trimming shortened V by 4 bases and J by 8 bases, and 20 bases separated the two germline ends. Germline V lookup: CDR1 MNHEY, CDR2 SMNVEV (reference sequence). The CDR3 sequence is 16 residues long. The CDR3 loop reads CASSSLPGFPEEKLFF. CDR3 nucleotides: TGTGCCAGCAGTTCTCTACCGGGATTTCCAGAGGAAAAACTGTTTTTT. The entire variable domain, with the rest obtained from reference TRBV27 and TRBJ1-4, is as follows: EAQVTQNPRYLITVTGKKLTVTCSQNMNHEYMSWYRQDPGLGLRQIYYSMNVEVTDKGDVPEGYKVSRKEKRNFPLILESPSPNQTSLYFCASSSLPGFPEEKLFFGSGTQLSVL.

The V gene is TRBV7-2, the J gene TRBJ1-4; TRBD1 matches at 7 bases. CDR1 and CDR2 from the germline V gene are SGHTA and FQGNSA. This CDR3 region has 14 residues. With V trimmed by 1 base and J by 9 bases, 5 bases remained unmatched. CDR3 coding DNA: TGTGCCAGCAGCTTAGTAGTACAGGGGAAAAAACTGTTTTTT. It encodes CASSLVVQGKKLFF. Based on the CDR3 plus reference TRBV7-2 and TRBJ1-4, the full variable domain is GAGVSQSPSNKVTEKGKDVELRCDPISGHTALYWYRQSLGQGLEFLIYFQGNSAPDKSGLPSDRFSAERTGGSVSTLTIQRTQQEDSAVYLCASSLVVQGKKLFFGSGTQLSVL.

The chain uses TRBV19 and TRBJ2-3, with 7 bases that match TRBD1. Germline CDR1 reads LNHDA; CDR2 reads SQIVND (reference sequence). This CDR3 is built from 15 residues. V gave up 7 bases and J gave up 2 bases; unmatched junction bases: 9. CDR3 in amino acids: CASMLLGQATDTQYF. In nucleotides, the CDR3 is TGTGCCAGTATGCTCCTCGGACAGGCCACAGATACGCAGTATTTT. The full variable domain, its missing parts supplied by reference TRBV19 and TRBJ2-3, is DGGITQSPKYLFRKEGQNVTLSCEQNLNHDAMYWYRQDPGQGLRLIYYSQIVNDFQKGDIAEGYSVSREKKESFPLTVTSAQKNPTAFYLCASMLLGQATDTQYFGPGTRLTVL.

In the case of this clone: The sample contains more than one DNA sequence encoding this CDR3. The chain carries TRBV5-4 and TRBJ2-2; TRBD2 matches 8 bases. Germline V lookup: CDR1 SGHNT, CDR2 YYREEE (reference sequence). The CDR3 consists of 15 residues. Trimming cost V 3 bases and J 1 base; bases outside gene matches: 2. The CDR3 DNA reads TGTGCCAGCAGCTCGAGCGGGAGGAACACCGGGGAGCTGTTTTTT. It translates to CASSSSGRNTGELFF.

The table lists this clone with a count of one. The J gene is TRBJ2-3, the V gene TRBV27; the D is unclear. The CDR3 sequence is 12 residues long. The ends were cut back, 2 bases at V and 6 bases at J, with 6 bases in the middle. CDR1 is MNHEY, CDR2 SMNVEV, per germline (reference sequence). The chain's CDR3 is CASSLRADTQYF. The CDR3 bases are TGTGCCAGCAGTTTAAGAGCGGATACGCAGTATTTT.

Turning to this clone: Additional DNA sequences in this sample encode the identical CDR3. The chain combines TRBV29-1 with TRBJ2-7; 8 bases align to TRBD1. The germline V gene encodes CDR1 SQVTM and CDR2 ANQGSEA. Trimming at V came to 7 bases and at J to 7 bases, leaving 15 bases not matched to a gene. The CDR3 consists of 14 residues. CDR3 bases: TGCAGCGGGGAACGGACAGGGCCTGCCGTAGAGCAGTACTTC. Amino acid sequence: CSGERTGPAVEQYF.

This clone was recorded once. The chain couples TRBV7-2 to TRBJ2-1; no firm D call. Per germline, CDR1 SGHTA and CDR2 FQGNSA. The CDR3 runs to 13 residues. Trimming shortened V by 5 bases and J by 9 bases, and 14 bases separated the two germline ends. In nucleotides, the CDR3 is TGTGCCAGCAGCCAATCTTCGTTCAGTGAGCAGTTCTTC. Encoded protein: CASSQSSFSEQFF.

The chain carries TRBV5-4 and TRBJ2-2, with D possibly TRBD1 on 6 matching bases. The V gene lost 3 bases and the J gene lost 5 bases, with 11 bases spanning the gap. This CDR3 contains 14 residues. CDR1 and CDR2 (germline): SGHNT, YYREEE (reference sequence). CDR3 coding DNA: TGTGCCAGCAGCTACCGGGACACGACCGGGGAGCTGTTTTTT. Its protein is CASSYRDTTGELFF.

The chain uses TRBV19 and TRBJ2-2, with D tentatively TRBD2 (6 bases). CDR3 size: 12 residues. The germline CDR1 and CDR2 sequences are LNHDA and SQIVND (reference sequence). Trimming removed 7 bases from V and 7 bases from J, with 10 bases in between. As DNA, the CDR3 is TGTGCCAGTAATAGCGGCATCGGGGAGCTGTTTTTT. It translates to CASNSGIGELFF. The full variable domain, its missing parts supplied by reference TRBV19 and TRBJ2-2, is DGGITQSPKYLFRKEGQNVTLSCEQNLNHDAMYWYRQDPGQGLRLIYYSQIVNDFQKGDIAEGYSVSREKKESFPLTVTSAQKNPTAFYLCASNSGIGELFFGEGSRLTVL.

V is TRBV5-6 and J is TRBJ2-2; maybe TRBD1 (6 bases). Germline CDR1 is SGHDT and CDR2 is YYEEEE. V was trimmed by 2 bases and J by 1 base, leaving 12 bases between them. The CDR3 covers 16 residues. The DNA for the CDR3 is TGTGCCAGCAGCTTATTGGTGACAGGGAACACCGGGGAGCTGTTTTTT. This sequence encodes CASSLLVTGNTGELFF.

The genes are TRBV28 and TRBJ2-7; a possible D gene is TRBD2 (6 bases). V gave up 3 bases and J gave up 5 bases, with 14 bases separating them. CDR1 is MDHEN, CDR2 SYDVKM, per germline. The CDR3 runs 14 residues. CDR3 region: CASSFGGSLHEQYF. The CDR3 DNA follows: TGTGCCAGCAGTTTCGGAGGGTCCCTCCACGAGCAGTACTTC.

The chain uses TRBV28 and TRBJ1-2; no reliable D call. CDR1 is MDHEN, CDR2 SYDVKM, per germline. The CDR3 length is 11 residues. V dropped 8 bases and J dropped 9 bases, with 13 bases sitting between them. The DNA for the CDR3 is TGTGCCAGCCAGGCCATTGGAAGCTACACCTTC. Translation gives CASQAIGSYTF.